The 20 T cell receptor beta chains presented below share a single source sample, sequenced in a study of blood T cell repertoires in COVID-19. Only in-frame clones appear in the TCRdb table, and some are missing; sequencing was by immunoSEQ multiplex PCR. The table includes about 180,000 clones, around 87% detected once. Sequencing was done on a sample of peripheral blood. These receptors all stem from a man in his forties with active or convalescent COVID-19.

A word on this clone: It is unclear where the CDR3 begins or ends on the DNA, so no DNA is shown, and the CDR3 is as TCRdb lists it. The chain carries TRBV5-6 and TRBJ1-2; TRBD1, as called in the table, went unchecked against the DNA. The CDR3 numbers 13 amino acids, ends counted. Germline V gene sequence: CDR1 SGHDT, CDR2 YYEEEE. The chain's CDR3 is CASSLWGQGSGTF.

The chain is built from TRBV10-3 and TRBJ1-5; TRBD1 might be the D (5 bases). The CDR3 extends over 15 amino acids. Germline V gene lookup returns CDR1 ENHRY and CDR2 SYGVKD. Trimming removed 7 bases at V and 0 bases at J, with 13 bases between. CDR3 residues: CAINDGTGSNQPQHF. The CDR3 nucleotides are TGTGCCATCAATGACGGAACAGGTAGCAATCAGCCCCAGCATTTT.

V gene TRBV27 combines with J gene TRBJ1-5; 8 bases match TRBD1. Germline V gene sequence: CDR1 MNHEY, CDR2 SMNVEV (reference sequence). The J segment lost 5 bases and the V segment lost 0 bases, leaving 15 bases of the junction unmatched. The CDR3 contains 19 residues. CDR3 loop: CASSLSNPPGQDNYQPQHF. The CDR3 DNA follows: TGTGCCAGCAGTTTATCGAATCCGCCGGGACAGGATAATTATCAGCCCCAGCATTTT.

The gene calls are TRBV28 and TRBJ1-5, with TRBD1 matching 7 bases. The V and J ends lost 5 bases and 2 bases, in that order; junction bases with no gene match: 6. This CDR3 spans 15 amino acids. From germline, CDR1 is MDHEN and CDR2 SYDVKM. The CDR3 sequence: CASSKLGQGNQPQHF. CDR3 coding DNA: TGTGCCAGCAGTAAACTTGGACAGGGCAATCAGCCCCAGCATTTT.

The J gene is TRBJ1-2, the V gene TRBV7-9; no clear D. Germline CDR1 and CDR2: SEHNR and FQNEAQ (reference sequence). The CDR3 length is 15 residues. With 2 bases removed from V and 7 bases from J, the gap between germline ends came to 17 bases. CDR3: CASSLPVGNEGGYTF. The CDR3 nucleotides read TGTGCCAGCAGCTTACCTGTTGGAAATGAGGGTGGCTACACCTTC.

As regards this clone: Sequence at one end of the junction differs from germline and may be a read error. This chain joins TRBV14 and TRBJ1-1; maybe TRBD1 (6 bases). The V gene's germline CDR1 is SGHDN and CDR2 FVKESK. The CDR3 totals 11 residues. CDR3 loop: CASSQDSVVIF. CDR3 DNA: TGTGCCAGCAGCCAGGACAGCGTAGTTATCTTT.

The V gene is TRBV30, the J gene TRBJ1-5; 7 positions match TRBD1. This CDR3 is built from 18 residues. Germline CDR1 reads GTSNPN; CDR2 reads SVGIG (reference sequence). V trimming: 2 bases; J trimming: 0 bases; junction bases outside the gene matches: 13. The CDR3 region has the DNA TGTGCCTGGAGTTTCGGTTATGGGGACAGCTATAGCAATCAGCCCCAGCATTTT. Its protein product is CAWSFGYGDSYSNQPQHF.

The rearrangement uses TRBV4-2 and TRBJ2-3; 8 bases map to TRBD2. The V gene end was trimmed by 1 base and the J gene end by 3 bases; junction bases not matched to a gene: 12. The V gene's germline CDR1 is LGHNA and CDR2 YNFKEQ. This CDR3 is built from 18 residues. DNA for the CDR3: TGTGCCAGCAGCCAAGCCAAAGGGGCGGGGGGACTTACAGATACGCAGTATTTT. Translating it yields CASSQAKGAGGLTDTQYF.

V usage is TRBV5-5 and J usage is TRBJ2-5; the match to TRBD2 covers 9 bases. Germline V gives CDR1 SGHKS, CDR2 YYEKEE (reference sequence). V lost 3 bases, J lost 0 bases, and 9 bases stayed unmatched. CDR3 length: 17 amino acids. CDR3 protein: CASSSIPSGVYQETQYF. In DNA form, the CDR3 reads TGTGCCAGCAGCTCCATCCCTAGCGGGGTGTACCAAGAGACCCAGTACTTC.

The rearrangement joins TRBV11-2 to TRBJ2-5; the match to TRBD2 covers 7 bases. Germline V gene data show CDR1 as SGHAT and CDR2 as FQNNGV. This CDR3 contains 17 residues. V shed 0 bases, J shed 4 bases, and the junction held 11 bases outside the gene matches. The CDR3 region is CASSLDPAAGSRETQYF. CDR3 DNA sequence: TGTGCCAGCAGCTTAGATCCGGCAGCGGGGTCTCGAGAGACCCAGTACTTC.

The CDR3 spells CAISGNRNSPLHF. As DNA, the CDR3 is TGTGCCATCAGTGGGAACAGGAATTCACCCCTCCACTTT. The chain combines TRBV10-3 with TRBJ1-6; perhaps TRBD1 as D (5 bases). Trimming removed 4 bases at V and 7 bases at J, with 8 bases between. Germline assignment: CDR1 ENHRY and CDR2 SYGVKD. The CDR3 is 13 amino acids.

This chain links TRBV3-1 (or the pseudogene TRBV3-2) with TRBJ1-6; 7 bases fit TRBD1. Trimming cost V 3 bases and J 9 bases; bases outside gene matches: 5. The CDR3 runs to 14 residues. CDR1 LGHDT and CDR2 YNNKEL come from the germline V gene (reference sequence). CDR3 region: CASSQGRQGSPLHF. Written as DNA, the CDR3 is TGTGCCAGCAGCCAGGGGAGACAGGGTTCACCCCTCCACTTT.

This chain uses TRBV10-2 with TRBJ1-2; TRBD1 matches at 8 bases. Per germline, CDR1 WSHSY and CDR2 SAAADI. The ends lost 6 bases at V and 4 bases at J; junction bases unmatched: 7. The CDR3 consists of 14 residues. The CDR3 bases are TGCGCCAGCAGGGCGGGACAGGATAGCTATGGCTACACCTTC. This sequence encodes CASRAGQDSYGYTF.

This clone was recorded a few times. The V call is TRBV13, the J call TRBJ2-2, with a tentative D call TRBD1 (6 bases). Deletions cut 6 bases from V and 0 bases from J, with 11 bases between. The germline CDR1 and CDR2 sequences are PRHDT and FYEKMQ (reference sequence). This CDR3 is 15 amino acids long. In nucleotides, the CDR3 is TGTGCCAGCAGACTTGGACAGACGAACACCGGGGAGCTGTTTTTT. It yields the protein CASRLGQTNTGELFF.

This chain connects TRBV2 to TRBJ2-1; the match to TRBD2 covers 8 bases. The CDR3 totals 13 residues. The junction had 3 bases not matched to a gene; V was cut back by 6 bases and J by 5 bases. From germline, CDR1 is SNHLY and CDR2 FYNNEI. This CDR3 reads CASRNSGNNEQFF. DNA for the CDR3: TGTGCCAGCAGGAATAGCGGGAACAATGAGCAGTTCTTC.

The chain uses TRBV15 and TRBJ2-4; D possibly corresponds to TRBD2 (6 bases). From germline, CDR1 is LNHNV and CDR2 YYDKDF (reference sequence). V lost 9 bases, J lost 1 base, and 13 bases lay in between. This CDR3 has 14 amino acids. CDR3 nucleotide sequence: TGTGCCACTGGAGGGTTCGGGGCCAAAAACATTCAGTACTTC. It codes for CATGGFGAKNIQYF.

The V and J genes are TRBV7-9 and TRBJ1-3, with unresolved D. Trimming removed 2 bases at V and 0 bases at J, with 8 bases between. The CDR3 has 15 residues. The V gene's germline CDR1 is SEHNR and CDR2 FQNEAQ (reference sequence). Here the CDR3 DNA reads TGTGCCAGCAGCTTAAGATCCAGCTCTGGAAACACCATATATTTT. This gives the protein CASSLRSSSGNTIYF. The complete variable domain, with remaining parts taken from reference TRBV7-9 and TRBJ1-3, reads DTGVSQNPRHKITKRGQNVTFRCDPISEHNRLYWYRQTLGQGPEFLTYFQNEAQLEKSRLLSDRFSAERPKGSFSTLEIQRTEQGDSAMYLCASSLRSSSGNTIYFGEGSWLTVV.

This clone occurred a few times. The CDR3 loop is CASSGTGGWYGYTF. CDR3 nucleotide sequence: TGTGCCAGCAGTGGAACAGGGGGCTGGTATGGCTACACCTTC. V is TRBV28 and J is TRBJ1-2, with 9 bases fitting TRBD1. The CDR3 contains 14 residues. CDR1 MDHEN and CDR2 SYDVKM come from the germline V gene. V dropped 5 bases and J dropped 5; count of bases not matched to a gene: 6.

The rearrangement joins TRBV14 to TRBJ1-1, with D possibly matching TRBD1 (5 bases). This CDR3 contains 13 residues. Trimming removed 2 bases from V and 11 bases from J, with 15 bases in between. Germline V gene lookup returns CDR1 SGHDN and CDR2 FVKESK. CDR3 loop: CASSQSGPQGAFF. The CDR3 DNA reads TGTGCCAGCAGCCAAAGTGGTCCGCAGGGTGCTTTCTTT.

The chain combines TRBV7-9 with TRBJ1-2; TRBD1 agrees at 9 bases. V gave up 4 bases and J gave up 8 bases; unmatched junction bases: 5. CDR3 length: 13 residues. Germline CDR1 reads SEHNR; CDR2 reads FQNEAQ (reference sequence). The CDR3 DNA follows: TGTGCCAGCAGCTCCGGACAGGGGAACGGCTACACCTTC. Protein: CASSSGQGNGYTF.